This T cell receptor (beta chain) was recovered during a study of T cell changes during pregnancy in multiple sclerosis. Profiling relied on immunoSEQ multiplex PCR, and the TCRdb table lists in-frame clones only, not all of them. The sample has over 65,000 clones, roughly nine tenths seen once. The germline gives CDR1 KGHSH, CDR2 LQKENI. The CDR3 sequence is 16 residues long. Trimming pared 1 base from V and 5 bases from J, leaving 12 bases between. Sequenced material: peripheral blood, taken in the first trimester of pregnancy. The clonotype was recovered from a female donor with multiple sclerosis, enrolled in a pregnancy study. This sequence joins TRBV18 and TRBJ1-6; perhaps TRBD1 as D (5 bases). In DNA, the CDR3 is TGTGCCAGCTCACCACAGGGGAGACTAGATAATTCACCCCTCCACTTT. This sequence encodes CASSPQGRLDNSPLHF.